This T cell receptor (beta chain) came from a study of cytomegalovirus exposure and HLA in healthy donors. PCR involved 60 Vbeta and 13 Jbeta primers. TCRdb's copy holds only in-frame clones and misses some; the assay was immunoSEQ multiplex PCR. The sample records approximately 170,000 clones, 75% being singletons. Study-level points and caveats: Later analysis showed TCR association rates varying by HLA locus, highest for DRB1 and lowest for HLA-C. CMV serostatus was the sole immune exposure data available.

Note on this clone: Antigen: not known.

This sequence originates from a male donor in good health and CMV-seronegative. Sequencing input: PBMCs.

CDR3: CASSLDRGDDEQYF. CDR3 nucleotide sequence: TGTGCCAGCAGCTTAGACAGGGGGGACGACGAGCAGTACTTC. V and J are TRBV7-9 and TRBJ2-7; 8 bases are shared with TRBD1. The CDR3 is 14 amino acids. The junction had 4 bases not matched to a gene; V was cut back by 1 base and J by 5 bases. Germline CDR1 is SEHNR and CDR2 is FQNEAQ (reference sequence).